Below are 18 T cell receptor beta chains sequenced from a single sample in a study of T cell repertoires in cytomegalovirus infection. MiXCR, applied by TCRdb to the reads, yields one record per CDR3 protein. Of roughly 640,000 distinct CDR3 sequences in the sample, roughly 26% were seen once. The specimen sequenced was CD8+ T cells from PBMCs. All receptors derive from a human donor in good health (CMV status not recorded). Some clones in this sample may be carry-over from other donors' samples.

This clonotype appeared many times. The V gene is TRBV7-3, the J gene TRBJ2-1, with TRBD2 as a possible D gene (6 bases). V was shortened by 0 bases and J by 2 bases, with 17 bases between the two germline ends. The CDR3 covers 18 residues. Germline V CDR1 and CDR2: SGHTA, FQGTGA. CDR3 sequence reads: CASSLTSGGVLPYNEQFF. In DNA, the CDR3 is TGTGCCAGCAGCTTAACCTCGGGCGGGGTGCTCCCCTACAATGAGCAGTTCTTC. Based on the CDR3 plus reference TRBV7-3 and TRBJ2-1, the full variable domain is GAGVSQTPSNKVTEKGKYVELRCDPISGHTALYWYRQSLGQGPEFLIYFQGTGAADDSGLPNDRFFAVRPEGSVSTLKIQRTERGDSAVYLCASSLTSGGVLPYNEQFFGPGTRLTVL.

The chain has TRBV6-6 and TRBJ2-1; TRBD1 might be the D (5 bases). CDR1 is MNHNY, CDR2 SVGAGI, per germline (reference sequence). The ends were cut back, 5 bases at V and 6 bases at J, with 11 bases in the middle. This CDR3 spans 13 amino acids. The DNA of the CDR3 is TGTGCCAGCAGTCTTTATCAGGGCAATGAGCAGTTCTTC. This codes for CASSLYQGNEQFF.

The chain recombines TRBV20-1 with TRBJ1-1; D uncertain. CDR1 is DFQATT, CDR2 SNEGSKA, per germline (reference sequence). V was cut by 4 bases and J by 8 bases, with 8 bases left in between. There are 10 residues in the CDR3. The CDR3 DNA is TGCAGTGCTACCCTCTCAGAAGCTTTCTTT. As protein: CSATLSEAFF.

This clonotype was found many times. The V gene is TRBV14, the J gene TRBJ1-3; possible D gene TRBD1, 5 bases. Trimming stripped 4 bases from V and 4 bases from J, with 14 bases between. Per the germline V gene, CDR1 is SGHDN and CDR2 is FVKESK. The CDR3 runs to 15 residues. The CDR3 loop reads CASSRGSLSGNTIYF. Here the CDR3 DNA reads TGTGCCAGCAGCCGGGGGTCCCTATCGGGAAACACCATATATTTT.

This clonotype occurred a few times. The chain links TRBV7-9 to TRBJ1-5; no clear D gene. Trimming stripped 5 bases from V and 7 bases from J, with 18 bases between. The CDR3 loop spans 15 amino acids. The germline CDR1 and CDR2 sequences are SEHNR and FQNEAQ (reference sequence). The CDR3 here is CASSSQGYGHQPQHF. CDR3 coding DNA: TGTGCCAGCAGCAGCCAAGGTTATGGGCACCAGCCCCAGCATTTT.

This clonotype occurred many times. The chain combines TRBV7-2 with TRBJ1-5, with D possibly being TRBD1 (5 bases). Trimming cost V 0 bases and J 0 bases, with 15 bases left between them. Germline loops: CDR1 SGHTA, CDR2 FQGNSA. CDR3 size: 18 residues. DNA for the CDR3: TGTGCCAGCAGCTTAGCGCTTGGAAGGACAAATAGCAATCAGCCCCAGCATTTT. Protein sequence: CASSLALGRTNSNQPQHF. Filled out from reference TRBV7-2 and TRBJ1-5, the complete variable domain reads GAGVSQSPSNKVTEKGKDVELRCDPISGHTALYWYRQSLGQGLEFLIYFQGNSAPDKSGLPSDRFSAERTGGSVSTLTIQRTQQEDSAVYLCASSLALGRTNSNQPQHFGDGTRLSIL.

This clonotype was counted between two and nine times. As DNA, the CDR3 is TGTGCCAGCAGCTTAGTCCGGACAGGCTCCTTGATCTACGAGCAGTACGTC. Translation gives CASSLVRTGSLIYEQYV. The genes are TRBV7-9 and TRBJ2-7; the match to TRBD1 covers 7 bases. The CDR3 loop spans 17 amino acids. Germline V gene data show CDR1 as SEHNR and CDR2 as FQNEAQ (reference sequence). V trimming: 1 base; J trimming: 3 bases; junction bases outside the gene matches: 12.

A word on this clonotype: Mismatch with germline at one junction end may stem from a read error. The J gene is TRBJ1-3, the V gene TRBV14; D gene ambiguous. The CDR3 has 15 amino acids. Per the germline V gene, CDR1 is SGHDN and CDR2 is FVKESK. This CDR3 is CVSSGRSYEGNTIYF. The CDR3 DNA reads as TGTGTCAGCAGCGGTCGCAGTTATGAGGGAAACACCATATATTTT. Based on the CDR3 plus reference TRBV14 and TRBJ1-3, the full variable domain is EAGVTQFPSHSVIEKGQTVTLRCDPISGHDNLYWYRRVMGKEIKFLLHFVKESKQDESGMPNNRFLAERTGGTYSTLKVQPAELEDSGVYFCVSSGRSYEGNTIYFGEGSWLTVV.

The rearrangement uses TRBV6-2 or TRBV6-3 and TRBJ1-5; 7 bases are a match to TRBD1. The CDR3 length is 14 residues. CDR1 and CDR2 from the germline V gene are MNHEY and SVGEGT. The J segment lost 12 bases and the V segment lost 4 bases, leaving 12 bases of the junction unmatched. CDR3 sequence (DNA): TGTGCCAGCAGTTTCCGGGACAGCCGGTTCCTCCAGCATTTT. It specifies CASSFRDSRFLQHF.

The gene calls are TRBV24-1 and TRBJ2-3; 10 bases agree with TRBD2. The CDR3 loop spans 19 amino acids. After removal of 5 bases from V and 0 bases from J, the junction contained 13 bases not matched to a gene. CDR1 and CDR2 (germline): KGHDR, SFDVKD. CDR3 DNA sequence: TGTGCCACCAGTGTCCAGTCCCCCGAGCGGGGGGGTAGCACAGATACGCAGTATTTT. Its protein product is CATSVQSPERGGSTDTQYF.

The chain has TRBV29-1 and TRBJ2-1; no clear D gene. Trimming cost V 7 bases and J 3 bases, with 7 bases left between them. Germline values: CDR1 SQVTM, CDR2 ANQGSEA. The CDR3 has 11 residues. The CDR3 here is CSADVYNEQFF. The CDR3 DNA reads as TGCAGCGCTGACGTCTACAATGAGCAGTTCTTC.

This rearrangement joins TRBV14 to TRBJ2-2; D is uncertain. CDR1 SGHDN and CDR2 FVKESK come from the germline V gene. The CDR3 is 13 residues long. V dropped 4 bases and J dropped 6 bases, with 9 bases sitting between them. The CDR3, as DNA: TGTGCCAGCAGCCTTTCAACTCCCGGGGAGCTGTTTTTT. Its translation is CASSLSTPGELFF.

The V call is TRBV5-1, the J call TRBJ1-5; D remains ambiguous. Germline V gives CDR1 SGHRS, CDR2 YFSETQ. V lost 0 bases and J lost 3, with 4 bases in between. There are 13 residues in the CDR3. CDR3 amino acids: CASSLEDNQPQHF. DNA for the CDR3: TGCGCCAGCAGCTTGGAGGACAATCAGCCCCAGCATTTT.

The chain links TRBV29-1 to TRBJ2-5; D is ambiguous. Trimming took off 1 base at V and 0 bases at J, with 3 bases between the two ends. The CDR3 is 12 residues long. CDR1 is SQVTM and CDR2 is ANQGSEA in the germline V gene. The CDR3 DNA reads TGCAGCGTTGAAGTATACCAAGAGACCCAGTACTTC. This encodes CSVEVYQETQYF.

This clonotype was recorded many times. The CDR3 DNA reads TGTGCCAGCAGCGTAGGGACTACCGGAGGACCTAGCACAGATACGCAGTATTTT. As protein: CASSVGTTGGPSTDTQYF. The chain combines TRBV7-8 with TRBJ2-3, with 7 bases that match TRBD2. Germline V gene sequence: CDR1 SGHVS, CDR2 FQNEAQ. The CDR3 has 18 residues. V was clipped by 5 bases and J by 0 bases; unmatched bases: 14.

The genes are TRBV12-3 or TRBV12-4 and TRBJ2-1, with 8 bases identical to TRBD1. V trimming: 1 base; J trimming: 6 bases; junction bases outside the gene matches: 5. This CDR3 comprises 15 residues. CDR3 protein: CASSLGRGHLNEQFF. In DNA form, the CDR3 reads TGTGCCAGCAGTTTAGGCAGGGGGCATCTCAATGAGCAGTTCTTC.

In this sample, this clonotype turned up many times. This chain connects TRBV7-3 to TRBJ2-1, with D possibly being TRBD1 or TRBD2 (7 bases each). The CDR3 runs to 17 residues. The germline V gene has CDR1 SGHTA and CDR2 FQGTGA. With 1 base removed from V and 8 bases from J, the gap between germline ends came to 21 bases. The CDR3 nucleotides are TGTGCCAGCAGCTTAATTGCCCGGGGAGGGGGCATATATGAGCAGTTCTTC. Protein product: CASSLIARGGGIYEQFF.

A few counts support this clonotype. This rearrangement joins TRBV5-6 to TRBJ2-7, with unresolved D. Germline loops: CDR1 SGHDT, CDR2 YYEEEE. The V end was cut by 2 bases, the J end by 1 base, with 7 bases between. This CDR3 comprises 13 residues. CDR3 DNA: TGTGCCAGCAGCTTAGGGATGTCCTACGAGCAGTACTTC. Protein product: CASSLGMSYEQYF.